Below, one T cell receptor (beta chain) is given with its context. Its antigen is unidentified. Relative to the germline gene, one junction end is altered; a read error may explain this. Each CDR3 protein is one row after TCRdb ran MiXCR on the 5' RACE reads. The repertoire holds around 490,000 distinct CDR3 sequences, with around 15% as singletons. The source of the sample is a study of identical twins. Study findings and constraints: Cord blood's abundant beta clonotypes had fewer insertions, unlike memory repertoires. Researchers reported weaker excess twin sharing in beta out-of-frame sequences.

These data were also filed under a second study, of yellow fever vaccine responses in identical twins. Turning to that study: As reported, the vaccine T cell response of twins seemed partly convergent and partly personalized.

Sample: CD4+ T cells sorted from blood. The origin of this receptor is a woman younger than 30 in good health.

CDR3 DNA: TGTGCCAGCAGTCTACAAGAGTCCCAGTACTTC. This sequence encodes CASSLQESQYF. The chain joins TRBV6-2 or TRBV6-3 to TRBJ2-5; D is undetermined. The CDR3 runs 11 residues. Per germline, CDR1 MNHEY and CDR2 SVGEGT.